One sample yielded the 23 T cell receptor beta chains listed below, sequenced in a study of cytomegalovirus exposure and HLA in healthy donors. In the PCR, 60 Vbeta and 13 Jbeta primers were used. Repertoires were generated with immunoSEQ multiplex PCR, while TCRdb's copy carries only in-frame clones and drops some. The data hold 100,000 to 150,000 clones, with over 60% observed a single time. Source material: PBMCs. The receptors originated from a female donor in good health and CMV-seronegative.

The gene calls are TRBV27 and TRBJ1-5, with a weak D call TRBD1 (6 bases). V shed 2 bases and J shed 2 bases, with 10 bases lying between them. In germline, CDR1 is MNHEY, CDR2 SMNVEV (reference sequence). CDR3 size: 15 residues. Here the CDR3 DNA reads TGTGCCAGCAGTTTAGGGGGCGCGGGCAATCAGCCCCAGCATTTT. It yields the protein CASSLGGAGNQPQHF.

The V and J genes are TRBV7-3 and TRBJ1-2; a possible D gene is TRBD1 (6 bases). Germline-derived CDR1 and CDR2 are SGHTA and FQGTGA. There are 15 residues in the CDR3. The V gene lost 5 bases and the J gene lost 7 bases, with 20 bases spanning the gap. DNA of the CDR3: TGTGCCAGCAGCACGGGGGGCAGTGCTAGGGGTGGCTACACCTTC. Amino acid sequence: CASSTGGSARGGYTF.

V usage is TRBV6-1 and J usage is TRBJ2-7; TRBD1 might be the D (6 bases). The CDR3 is made up of 13 amino acids. CDR1 MNHNS and CDR2 SASEGT come from the germline V gene. V was clipped by 11 bases and J by 2 bases, with 16 bases between them. The CDR3 sequence is CAAAPDSTYEQYF. CDR3 DNA: TGTGCCGCGGCGCCGGACAGTACCTACGAGCAGTACTTC.

The rearrangement uses TRBV28 and TRBJ1-5; D call uncertain. CDR1 is MDHEN, CDR2 SYDVKM, per germline. This CDR3 has 13 amino acids. Trimming removed 8 bases from V and 6 bases from J, with 14 bases in between. CDR3 in DNA: TGTGCCAGCGAAATCGGTTCCGGTCAGCCCCAGCATTTT. Translating gives CASEIGSGQPQHF.

The chain joins TRBV5-4 to TRBJ2-6; D is uncertain. Germline loops: CDR1 SGHNT, CDR2 YYREEE (reference sequence). The CDR3 runs 11 residues. V shed 3 bases and J shed 14 bases, with 9 bases lying between them. The CDR3, as DNA: TGTGCCAGCAGCTCGCAACAAATCCTGACTTTC. As protein: CASSSQQILTF.

The chain links TRBV7-2 to TRBJ2-1; 8 bases are shared with TRBD2. Trimming at V came to 2 bases and at J to 9 bases, leaving 9 bases not matched to a gene. CDR1 and CDR2 from the germline V gene are SGHTA and FQGNSA. The CDR3 contains 15 residues. Here the CDR3 reads CASSLPGTRLREQFF. The CDR3 nucleotides read TGTGCCAGCAGCTTACCTGGGACTAGATTGCGTGAGCAGTTCTTC.

This clone occurred once. The chain employs TRBV9 and TRBJ2-5; no clear D. The CDR3 extends over 14 amino acids. The ends were cut back, 3 bases at V and 4 bases at J, with 13 bases in the middle. Germline V gives CDR1 SGDLS, CDR2 YYNGEE. The CDR3 spells CASSDLIASETQYF. The DNA for the CDR3 is TGTGCCAGCAGCGATCTGATAGCTTCAGAGACCCAGTACTTC.

The chain recombines TRBV6-1 with TRBJ1-1; a possible D gene is TRBD1 (5 bases). CDR1 is MNHNS and CDR2 is SASEGT in the germline V gene. Trimming shortened V by 7 bases and J by 3 bases, and 18 bases separated the two germline ends. This CDR3 has 15 residues. The CDR3 DNA follows: TGTGCCAGCACCCAGCGGGCCCGGGGGGACACTGAAGCTTTCTTT. Amino acid sequence: CASTQRARGDTEAFF.

This chain connects TRBV6-1 to TRBJ1-1; 7 bases are a match to TRBD1. Looked up from germline, CDR1 is MNHNS and CDR2 is SASEGT. The trim removed 4 bases at V and 1 base at J, leaving 6 bases unmatched. The length of the CDR3 is 15 residues. CDR3 sequence reads: CASSGTGASNTEAFF. The CDR3, as DNA: TGTGCCAGCAGTGGAACAGGGGCCTCGAACACTGAAGCTTTCTTT.

The J gene is TRBJ1-3, the V gene TRBV14; 7 bases are a match to TRBD1. The CDR3 runs to 16 residues. Germline CDR1 reads SGHDN; CDR2 reads FVKESK. The ends lost 0 bases at V and 5 bases at J; junction bases unmatched: 7. The CDR3 DNA reads TGTGCCAGCAGCCAAGAGACAGGGATATCGAGAAACACCATATATTTT. This translates into CASSQETGISRNTIYF. The entire variable domain, with the rest obtained from reference TRBV14 and TRBJ1-3, is as follows: EAGVTQFPSHSVIEKGQTVTLRCDPISGHDNLYWYRRVMGKEIKFLLHFVKESKQDESGMPNNRFLAERTGGTYSTLKVQPAELEDSGVYFCASSQETGISRNTIYFGEGSWLTVV.

The chain recombines TRBV5-6 with TRBJ2-5; D remains ambiguous. Germline loops: CDR1 SGHDT, CDR2 YYEEEE. This CDR3 region has 14 residues. Trimming cost V 4 bases and J 2 bases, with 12 bases left between them. The DNA of the CDR3 is TGTGCCAGCAGCCCGTCCCCCCTTCAAGAGACCCAGTACTTC. Its protein product is CASSPSPLQETQYF.

The chain is built from TRBV19 and TRBJ1-5; D not certain. V was pared by 7 bases and J by 3 bases, with 13 bases between. The germline CDR1 and CDR2 sequences are LNHDA and SQIVND (reference sequence). This CDR3 has 14 residues. CDR3 sequence: CASTGAISNQPQHF. In DNA, the CDR3 is TGTGCCAGTACGGGAGCGATCTCCAATCAGCCCCAGCATTTT.

V and J are TRBV2 and TRBJ2-1; D may be TRBD2 (5 bases). Per germline, CDR1 SNHLY and CDR2 FYNNEI. The CDR3 spans 16 residues. V was shortened by 6 bases and J by 2 bases, with 17 bases between the two germline ends. CDR3: CASSARGLRTYNEQFF. CDR3 bases: TGTGCCAGCAGCGCGCGAGGACTTCGGACCTACAATGAGCAGTTCTTC.

The chain is built from TRBV12-5 and TRBJ2-3, with D maybe TRBD1 (5 bases). Between the trimmed V and J ends, which lost 3 bases and 0 bases, there was a span of 13 bases. The CDR3 runs 16 residues. Germline-derived CDR1 and CDR2 are LGHNT and FRNRAP. The CDR3 here is CASGFTSDRSTDTQYF. In nucleotides, the CDR3 is TGTGCTAGTGGTTTCACCTCTGACAGAAGCACAGATACGCAGTATTTT.

This rearrangement joins TRBV9 to TRBJ1-6; TRBD1 matches at 7 bases. CDR1 is SGDLS and CDR2 is YYNGEE in the germline V gene. This CDR3 has 17 amino acids. Unmatched junction bases numbered 12, after V lost 0 bases and J lost 9 bases. CDR3 nucleotides: TGTGCCAGCAGCGTAGTTCCTATGGACAGGTTCAGTTCACCCCTCCACTTT. Translating it yields CASSVVPMDRFSSPLHF.

J is TRBJ1-1 and V is TRBV28; D is possibly TRBD1 (5 bases). The CDR3 extends over 15 amino acids. V was trimmed by 1 base and J by 11 bases, leaving 20 bases between them. Germline CDR1 is MDHEN and CDR2 is SYDVKM. Written as DNA, the CDR3 is TGTGCCAGCAGTTTATCGGAATCTGGACGGGGGAAGGCTTTCTTT. Translating it yields CASSLSESGRGKAFF. The variable domain in full, with the rest retrieved from reference TRBV28 and TRBJ1-1, is DVKVTQSSRYLVKRTGEKVFLECVQDMDHENMFWYRQDPGLGLRLIYFSYDVKMKEKGDIPEGYSVSREKKERFSLILESASTNQTSMYLCASSLSESGRGKAFFGQGTRLTVV.

This clone was seen a single time. The V call is TRBV7-3, the J call TRBJ1-1, with a weak D call TRBD1 (5 bases). The ends were cut back, 5 bases at V and 1 base at J, with 8 bases in the middle. The CDR3 is 13 residues long. The germline V gene has CDR1 SGHTA and CDR2 FQGTGA. The CDR3 sequence is CASSTDRNTEAFF. The DNA of the CDR3 is TGTGCCAGCAGCACAGACAGGAACACTGAAGCTTTCTTT.

The V gene is TRBV30, the J gene TRBJ2-7; 8 bases align to TRBD2. CDR3 length equals 13 residues. V lost 5 bases and J lost 4; bases outside the gene matches: 7. CDR1 and CDR2 from the germline V gene are GTSNPN and SVGIG (reference sequence). CDR3: CAWGGTSVYEQYF. The CDR3 coding sequence is TGTGCCTGGGGCGGGACTAGTGTATACGAGCAGTACTTC.

The J gene is TRBJ1-1, the V gene TRBV5-1; tentatively, D is TRBD1 (6 bases). This CDR3 is 15 amino acids long. Germline V gene data show CDR1 as SGHRS and CDR2 as YFSETQ. Trimming stripped 5 bases from V and 0 bases from J, with 14 bases between. CDR3 loop: CASRMQGLLNTEAFF. DNA for the CDR3: TGCGCCAGCAGGATGCAGGGGTTACTGAACACTGAAGCTTTCTTT.

The rearrangement joins TRBV18 to TRBJ2-5, with TRBD1 identical over 7 bases. The J call may be mistaken, given a closer DNA end match to TRBJ2-7. Germline lookup yields CDR1 KGHSH and CDR2 LQKENI. The CDR3 is 15 amino acids. CDR3 nucleotides: TGTGCCAGCTCACCTTCCGGGACAGCGTCCTACGAGCAGTACTTC. Protein product: CASSPSGTASYEQYF.

The rearrangement joins TRBV11-2 to TRBJ2-1, with D possibly TRBD1 on 7 matching bases. Germline loops: CDR1 SGHAT, CDR2 FQNNGV. V was shortened by 3 bases and J by 6 bases, with 15 bases between the two germline ends. This CDR3 is built from 15 residues. CDR3: CASSFPGGGFNEQFF. DNA of the CDR3: TGTGCCAGCAGCTTCCCCGGAGGGGGCTTCAATGAGCAGTTCTTC.

This chain joins TRBV19 and TRBJ1-5, with D possibly being TRBD1 (6 bases). V lost 4 bases, J lost 2 bases, and 12 bases lay in between. Germline lookup yields CDR1 LNHDA and CDR2 SQIVND (reference sequence). CDR3 length equals 15 residues. The CDR3 is CASSTGGLGNQPQHF. The CDR3 DNA reads TGTGCCAGTAGTACCGGGGGGCTTGGCAATCAGCCCCAGCATTTT.

This chain links TRBV2 with TRBJ2-2; D remains ambiguous. In germline, CDR1 is SNHLY, CDR2 FYNNEI. V lost 8 bases and J 1 base, leaving 8 bases between the germline ends. CDR3 length: 13 residues. For the CDR3, the DNA is TGTGCCAGCTCATCAGAGAACACCGGGGAGCTGTTTTTT. Amino acid sequence: CASSSENTGELFF.